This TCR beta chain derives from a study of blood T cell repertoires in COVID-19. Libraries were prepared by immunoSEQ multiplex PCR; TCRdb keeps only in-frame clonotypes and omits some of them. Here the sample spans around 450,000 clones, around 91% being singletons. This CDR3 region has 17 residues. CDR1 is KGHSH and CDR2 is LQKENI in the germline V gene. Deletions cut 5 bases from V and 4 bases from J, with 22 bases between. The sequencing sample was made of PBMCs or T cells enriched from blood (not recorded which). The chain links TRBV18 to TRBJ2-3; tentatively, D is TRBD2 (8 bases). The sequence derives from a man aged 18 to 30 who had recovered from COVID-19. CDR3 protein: CASSSNSGGGGPDTQYF. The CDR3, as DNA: TGTGCCAGCTCATCTAACTCGGGAGGGGGCGGACCAGATACGCAGTATTTT.